This TCR beta chain was sequenced for a study of breast tumors, draining lymph nodes, adjacent tissues. TCRdb analysed the multiplex PCR reads with MiXCR anew, one entry per CDR3 protein. This table has approximately 90,000 distinct CDR3 sequences, about 27% appearing once. Breast cancer patients provided tissue from their axillary draining lymph nodes. CDR1 and CDR2 from the germline V gene are SGHTA and FQGNSA. The CDR3 is 17 amino acids. J was trimmed by 5 bases and V by 3 bases; bases with no gene match: 5. Sequencing was done on a sample of axillary lymph node tissue. The TCR sequence derives from a female donor with breast cancer. Some clones in this sample may be carry-over from other donors' samples. This chain links TRBV7-2 with TRBJ2-1, with 15 bases identical to TRBD2. The CDR3 bases are TGTGCCAGCAGCTTGGGACTAGCGGGAGGCGGGGACAATGAGCAGTTCTTC. Residues: CASSLGLAGGGDNEQFF. The whole variable domain, filled in from reference TRBV7-2 and TRBJ2-1, reads GAGVSQSPSNKVTEKGKDVELRCDPISGHTALYWYRQSLGQGLEFLIYFQGNSAPDKSGLPSDRFSAERTGGSVSTLTIQRTQQEDSAVYLCASSLGLAGGGDNEQFFGPGTRLTVL.